This T cell receptor beta chain was observed in a study of T cells after yellow fever vaccination. Regarding the study as a whole: Highly abundant clonotypes carried over from the bulk population could end up in FACS-sorted repertoires as contaminants.

This clonotype was observed many times. Its antigen is as yet unknown. Generation of TCR cDNA used 5'RACE template switching (which added a universal primer site and UMIs). TCRdb used MiXCR to reprocess the 5' RACE reads, holding one entry per CDR3 protein. The profile shows about 340,000 distinct CDR3 sequences, around an eighth of them singletons. Germline CDR1 and CDR2: SGHRS and YFSETQ. The V gene lost 0 bases and the J gene lost 1 base, with 13 bases spanning the gap. The CDR3 has 16 amino acids. The source is a man younger than 30 who received the YFV17D yellow fever vaccine. The chain joins TRBV5-1 to TRBJ1-1; D remains ambiguous. The specimen comprised CD4+ T cells sorted from PBMCs, sampled 15 days after the yellow fever booster vaccination. CDR3 sequence reads: CASSLDRVWRNTEAFF. The CDR3 nucleotides are TGCGCCAGCAGCTTGGATAGAGTTTGGAGGAACACTGAAGCTTTCTTT.